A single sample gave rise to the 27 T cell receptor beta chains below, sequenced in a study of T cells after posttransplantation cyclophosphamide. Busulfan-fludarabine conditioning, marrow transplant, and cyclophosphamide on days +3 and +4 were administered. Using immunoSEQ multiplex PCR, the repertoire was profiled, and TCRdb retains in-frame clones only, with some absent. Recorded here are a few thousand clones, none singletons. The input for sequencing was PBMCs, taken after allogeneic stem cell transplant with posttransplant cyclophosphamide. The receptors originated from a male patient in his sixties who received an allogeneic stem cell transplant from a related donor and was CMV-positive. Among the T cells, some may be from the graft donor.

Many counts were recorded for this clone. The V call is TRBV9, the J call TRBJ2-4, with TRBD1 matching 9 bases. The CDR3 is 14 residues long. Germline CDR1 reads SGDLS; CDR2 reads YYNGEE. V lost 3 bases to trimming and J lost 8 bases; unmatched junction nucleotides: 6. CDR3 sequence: CASSAQGAVDIQYF. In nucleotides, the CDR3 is TGTGCCAGCAGCGCACAGGGGGCGGTGGACATTCAGTACTTC.

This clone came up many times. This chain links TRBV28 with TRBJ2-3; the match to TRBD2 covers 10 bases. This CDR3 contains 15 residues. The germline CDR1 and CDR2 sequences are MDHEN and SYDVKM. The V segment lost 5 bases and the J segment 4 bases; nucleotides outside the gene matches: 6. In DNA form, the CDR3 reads TGTGCCAGCAGTGAACTAGCGGGACTCGCAGATACGCAGTATTTT. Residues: CASSELAGLADTQYF.

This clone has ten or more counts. The CDR3 region is CASRSTAYGYTF. The CDR3 nucleotides are TGTGCCAGCAGATCGACAGCCTATGGCTACACCTTC. This sequence joins TRBV28 and TRBJ1-2; D possibly corresponds to TRBD1 (5 bases). CDR1 is MDHEN and CDR2 is SYDVKM in the germline V gene. CDR3 length equals 12 residues. The ends were cut back, 6 bases at V and 4 bases at J, with 9 bases in the middle.

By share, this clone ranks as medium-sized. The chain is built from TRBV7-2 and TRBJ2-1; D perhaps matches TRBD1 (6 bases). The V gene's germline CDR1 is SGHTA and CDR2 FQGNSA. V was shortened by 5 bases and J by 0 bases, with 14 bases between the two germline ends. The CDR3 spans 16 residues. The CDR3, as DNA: TGTGCCAGCAGCCGGCTACAGGGAAGCTCCTACAATGAGCAGTTCTTC. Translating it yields CASSRLQGSSYNEQFF.

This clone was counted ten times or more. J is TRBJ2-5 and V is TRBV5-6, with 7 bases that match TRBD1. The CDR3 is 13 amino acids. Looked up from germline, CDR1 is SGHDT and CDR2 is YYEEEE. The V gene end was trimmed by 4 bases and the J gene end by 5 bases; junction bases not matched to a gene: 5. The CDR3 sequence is CASSATGVETQYF. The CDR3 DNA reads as TGTGCCAGCAGCGCAACAGGGGTTGAGACCCAGTACTTC.

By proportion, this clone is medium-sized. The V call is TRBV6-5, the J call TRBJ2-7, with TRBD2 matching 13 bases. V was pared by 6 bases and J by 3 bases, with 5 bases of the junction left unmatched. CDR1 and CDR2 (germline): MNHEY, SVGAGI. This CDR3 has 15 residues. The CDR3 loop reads CASSQTSGRIYEQYF. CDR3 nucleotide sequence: TGTGCCAGCAGCCAGACTAGCGGGAGGATCTACGAGCAGTACTTC.

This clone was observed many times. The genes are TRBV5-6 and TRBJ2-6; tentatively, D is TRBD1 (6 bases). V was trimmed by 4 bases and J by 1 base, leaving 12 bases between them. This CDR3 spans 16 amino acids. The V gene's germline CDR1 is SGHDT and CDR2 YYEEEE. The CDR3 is CASSPGHLSGANVLTF. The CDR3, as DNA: TGTGCCAGCAGCCCGGGACACCTATCTGGGGCCAACGTCCTGACTTTC.

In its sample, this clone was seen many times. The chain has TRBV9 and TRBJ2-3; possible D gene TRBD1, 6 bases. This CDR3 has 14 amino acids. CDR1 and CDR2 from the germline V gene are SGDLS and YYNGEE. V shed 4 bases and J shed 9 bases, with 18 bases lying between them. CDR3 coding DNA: TGTGCCAGCAGCCCCCGGACCTCCCAGGGGACGCAGTATTTT. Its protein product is CASSPRTSQGTQYF.

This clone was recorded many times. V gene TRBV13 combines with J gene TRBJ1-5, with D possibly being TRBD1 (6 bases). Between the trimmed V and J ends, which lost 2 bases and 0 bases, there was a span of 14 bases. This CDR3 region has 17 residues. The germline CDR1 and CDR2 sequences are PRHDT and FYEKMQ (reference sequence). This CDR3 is CASSLSRGGGSNQPQHF. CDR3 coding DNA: TGTGCCAGCAGCTTAAGCAGGGGTGGGGGTAGCAATCAGCCCCAGCATTTT.

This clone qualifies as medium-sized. CDR3 in amino acids: CASSLRGTEAFF. CDR3 in DNA: TGTGCCAGCAGTTTACGGGGAACTGAAGCTTTCTTT. The chain links TRBV28 to TRBJ1-1; no clear D. The CDR3 runs 12 residues. Trimming removed 2 bases at V and 5 bases at J, with 6 bases between. The germline V gene encodes CDR1 MDHEN and CDR2 SYDVKM. The variable domain in full, completed from reference TRBV28 and TRBJ1-1, reads DVKVTQSSRYLVKRTGEKVFLECVQDMDHENMFWYRQDPGLGLRLIYFSYDVKMKEKGDIPEGYSVSREKKERFSLILESASTNQTSMYLCASSLRGTEAFFGQGTRLTVV.

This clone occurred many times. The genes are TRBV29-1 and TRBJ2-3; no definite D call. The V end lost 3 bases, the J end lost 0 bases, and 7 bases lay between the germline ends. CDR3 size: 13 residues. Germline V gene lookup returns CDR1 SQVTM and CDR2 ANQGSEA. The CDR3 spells CSVDALSTDTQYF. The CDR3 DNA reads TGCAGCGTTGATGCGCTTAGCACAGATACGCAGTATTTT.

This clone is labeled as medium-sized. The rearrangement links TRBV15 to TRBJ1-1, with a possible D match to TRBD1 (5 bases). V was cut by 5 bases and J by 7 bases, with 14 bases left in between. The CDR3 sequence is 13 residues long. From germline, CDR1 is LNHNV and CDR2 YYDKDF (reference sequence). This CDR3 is CATSLGGVSEAFF. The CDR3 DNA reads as TGTGCCACCAGCCTCGGGGGGGTAAGTGAAGCTTTCTTT. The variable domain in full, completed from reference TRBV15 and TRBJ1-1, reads DAMVIQNPRYQVTQFGKPVTLSCSQTLNHNVMYWYQQKSSQAPKLLFHYYDKDFNNEADTPDNFQSRRPNTSFCFLDIRSPGLGDTAMYLCATSLGGVSEAFFGQGTRLTVV.

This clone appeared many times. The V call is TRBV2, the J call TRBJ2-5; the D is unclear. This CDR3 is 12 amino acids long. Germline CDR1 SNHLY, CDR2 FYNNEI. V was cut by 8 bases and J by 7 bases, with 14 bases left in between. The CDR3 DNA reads TGTGCCAGCTGTGGAGACACGGCGACCCAGTACTTC. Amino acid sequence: CASCGDTATQYF.

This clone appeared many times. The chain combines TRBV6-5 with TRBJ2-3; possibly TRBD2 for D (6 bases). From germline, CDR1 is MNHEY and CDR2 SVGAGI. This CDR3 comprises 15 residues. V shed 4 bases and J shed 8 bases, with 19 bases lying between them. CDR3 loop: CASSSGVVGRTTQYF. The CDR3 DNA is TGTGCCAGCAGTTCGGGAGTCGTAGGTCGTACTACGCAGTATTTT.

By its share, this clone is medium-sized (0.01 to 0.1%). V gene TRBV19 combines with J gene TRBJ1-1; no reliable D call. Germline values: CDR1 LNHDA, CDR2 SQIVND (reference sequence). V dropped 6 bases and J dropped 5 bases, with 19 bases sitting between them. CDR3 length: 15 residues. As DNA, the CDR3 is TGTGCCAGTAGCCCACAAAACCAAAAGAGGACTGAAGCTTTCTTT. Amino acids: CASSPQNQKRTEAFF.

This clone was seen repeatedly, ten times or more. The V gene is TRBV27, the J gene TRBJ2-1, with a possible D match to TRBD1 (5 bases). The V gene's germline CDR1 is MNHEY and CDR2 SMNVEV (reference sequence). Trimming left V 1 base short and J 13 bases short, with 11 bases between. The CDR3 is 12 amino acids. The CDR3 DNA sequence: TGTGCCAGCAGTTTATTTGGGGCAGGACAGTTCTTC. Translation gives CASSLFGAGQFF.

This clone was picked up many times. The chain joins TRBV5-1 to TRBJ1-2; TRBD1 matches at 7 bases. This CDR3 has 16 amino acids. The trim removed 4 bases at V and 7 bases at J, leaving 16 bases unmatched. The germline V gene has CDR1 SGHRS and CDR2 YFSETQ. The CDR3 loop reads CASSHGTVNLFSGYTF. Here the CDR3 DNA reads TGCGCCAGCAGCCATGGGACAGTTAACCTCTTTTCTGGCTACACCTTC. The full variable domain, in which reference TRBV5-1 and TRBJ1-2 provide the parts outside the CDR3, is KAGVTQTPRYLIKTRGQQVTLSCSPISGHRSVSWYQQTPGQGLQFLFEYFSETQRNKGNFPGRFSGRQFSNSRSEMNVSTLELGDSALYLCASSHGTVNLFSGYTFGSGTRLTVV.

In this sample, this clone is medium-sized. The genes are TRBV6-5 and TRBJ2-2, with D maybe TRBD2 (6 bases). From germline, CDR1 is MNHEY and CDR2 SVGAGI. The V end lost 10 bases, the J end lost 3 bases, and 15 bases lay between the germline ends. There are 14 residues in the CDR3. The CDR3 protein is CATRGEADTGELFF. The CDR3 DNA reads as TGTGCCACCAGAGGGGAGGCGGACACCGGGGAGCTGTTTTTT.

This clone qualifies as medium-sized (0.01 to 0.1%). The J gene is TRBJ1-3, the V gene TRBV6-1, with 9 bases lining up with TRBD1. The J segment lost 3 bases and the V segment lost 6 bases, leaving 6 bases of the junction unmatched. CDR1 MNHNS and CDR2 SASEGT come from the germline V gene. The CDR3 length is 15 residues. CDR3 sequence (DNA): TGTGCCAGCAGGGTTACAGGGGGCGGTGGAAACACCATATATTTT. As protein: CASRVTGGGGNTIYF.

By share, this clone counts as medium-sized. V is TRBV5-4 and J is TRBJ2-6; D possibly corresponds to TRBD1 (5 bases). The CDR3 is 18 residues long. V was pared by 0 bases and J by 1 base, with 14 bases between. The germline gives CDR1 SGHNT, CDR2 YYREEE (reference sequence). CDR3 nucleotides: TGTGCCAGCAGCTTGGAGGGTTTAGGGGCGTCTGGGGCCAACGTCCTGACTTTC. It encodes CASSLEGLGASGANVLTF. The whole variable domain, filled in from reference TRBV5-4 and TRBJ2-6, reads ETGVTQSPTHLIKTRGQQVTLRCSSQSGHNTVSWYQQALGQGPQFIFQYYREEENGRGNFPPRFSGLQFPNYSSELNVNALELDDSALYLCASSLEGLGASGANVLTFGAGSRLTVL.

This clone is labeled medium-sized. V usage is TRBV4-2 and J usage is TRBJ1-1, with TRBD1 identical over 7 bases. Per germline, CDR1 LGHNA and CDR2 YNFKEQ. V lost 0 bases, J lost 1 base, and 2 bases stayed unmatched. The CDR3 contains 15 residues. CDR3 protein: CASSQEGQRNTEAFF. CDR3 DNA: TGTGCCAGCAGCCAAGAGGGACAGAGGAACACTGAAGCTTTCTTT.

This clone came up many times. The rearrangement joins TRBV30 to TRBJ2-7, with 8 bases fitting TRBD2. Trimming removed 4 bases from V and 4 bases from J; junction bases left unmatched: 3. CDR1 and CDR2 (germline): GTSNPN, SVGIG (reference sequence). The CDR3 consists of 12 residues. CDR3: CAWTGGGYEQYF. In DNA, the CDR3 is TGTGCCTGGACGGGGGGGGGATACGAGCAGTACTTC.

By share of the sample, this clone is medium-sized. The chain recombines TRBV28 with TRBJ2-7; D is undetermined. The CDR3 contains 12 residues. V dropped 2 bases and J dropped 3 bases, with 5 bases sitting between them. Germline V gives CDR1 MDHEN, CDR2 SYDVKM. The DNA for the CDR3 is TGTGCCAGCAGTTTAAACTACTACGAGCAGTACTTC. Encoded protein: CASSLNYYEQYF. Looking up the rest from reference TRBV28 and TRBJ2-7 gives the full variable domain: DVKVTQSSRYLVKRTGEKVFLECVQDMDHENMFWYRQDPGLGLRLIYFSYDVKMKEKGDIPEGYSVSREKKERFSLILESASTNQTSMYLCASSLNYYEQYFGPGTRLTVT.

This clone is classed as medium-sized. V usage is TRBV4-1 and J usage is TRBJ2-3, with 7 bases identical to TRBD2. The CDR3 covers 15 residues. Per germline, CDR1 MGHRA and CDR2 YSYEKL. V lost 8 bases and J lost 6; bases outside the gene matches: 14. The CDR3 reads CASGTPTSPGDTQYF. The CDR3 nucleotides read TGCGCCAGCGGGACGCCGACTAGCCCCGGGGATACGCAGTATTTT.

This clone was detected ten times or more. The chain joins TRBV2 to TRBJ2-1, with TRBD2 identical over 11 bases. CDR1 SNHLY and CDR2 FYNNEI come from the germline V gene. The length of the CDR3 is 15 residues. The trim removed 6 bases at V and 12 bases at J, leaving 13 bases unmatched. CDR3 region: CASRGQGLAAWRQFF. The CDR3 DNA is TGTGCCAGCAGGGGCCAGGGACTAGCGGCGTGGAGGCAGTTCTTC.

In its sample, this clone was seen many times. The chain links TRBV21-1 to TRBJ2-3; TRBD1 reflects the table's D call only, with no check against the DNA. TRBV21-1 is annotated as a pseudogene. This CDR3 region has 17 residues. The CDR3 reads CASSRKANDRITDTQYF. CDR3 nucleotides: TGTGCCAGCAGCAGAAAAGCCAATGACAGGATCACAGATACGCAGTATTTT.

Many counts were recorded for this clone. In nucleotides, the CDR3 is TGTGCCAGCAGTGGGAGGTGGAGTGTGGACTACACCTTC. Protein product: CASSGRWSVDYTF. The chain joins TRBV28 to TRBJ1-2, with D unresolved. In germline, CDR1 is MDHEN, CDR2 SYDVKM. CDR3 length: 13 amino acids. The V and J ends lost 5 bases and 10 bases respectively, with 17 bases between them.